The 26 T cell receptor beta chains given below trace back to one sample, sequenced in a study of blood T cell repertoires in COVID-19. Sequenced by immunoSEQ multiplex PCR; TCRdb stores in-frame clones only, minus some. Of about 40,000 clones listed, over 75% were seen once; the top ten hold around 2%. Sequencing was performed on peripheral blood. Receptors originate from a human donor in a cohort sampled during active COVID-19.

As DNA, the CDR3 is TGTGCCACCAATCAGCAGGGCGATGAGCAGTTCTTC. Protein: CATNQQGDEQFF. The chain joins TRBV24-1 to TRBJ2-1; D is perhaps TRBD1 (5 bases). The V gene's germline CDR1 is KGHDR and CDR2 SFDVKD. The CDR3 is made up of 12 amino acids. Trimming removed 8 bases from V and 8 bases from J, with 12 bases in between.

This chain links TRBV5-4 with TRBJ2-7; possible D gene TRBD2, 6 bases. This CDR3 has 14 amino acids. Per the germline V gene, CDR1 is SGHNT and CDR2 is YYREEE (reference sequence). V was pared by 0 bases and J by 3 bases, with 10 bases between. The CDR3 DNA follows: TGTGCCAGCAGCTTGGGCGGGGTTCGCTACGAGCAGTACTTC. The encoded protein is CASSLGGVRYEQYF.

V gene TRBV13 combines with J gene TRBJ2-7; the match to TRBD2 covers 7 bases. This CDR3 is built from 13 residues. V lost 1 base, J lost 6 bases, and 3 bases stayed unmatched. Per germline, CDR1 PRHDT and CDR2 FYEKMQ (reference sequence). This chain's CDR3 is CASSLDGGGEQYF. In DNA form, the CDR3 reads TGTGCCAGCAGCTTAGATGGCGGGGGCGAGCAGTACTTC.

This chain uses TRBV21-1 with TRBJ2-3; the table's D call TRBD2 went unverified against the DNA. TRBV21-1 is listed as a pseudogene. This CDR3 has 18 residues. DNA of the CDR3: TGTGCCAGCAGCAAAGCGTCCAGACTAGCGGGGGGCAAAGATACGCAGTATTTT. Protein product: CASSKASRLAGGKDTQYF.

This clone was observed a few times. The chain joins TRBV2 to TRBJ2-7; 9 bases agree with TRBD2. The length of the CDR3 is 16 residues. Germline V gene data show CDR1 as SNHLY and CDR2 as FYNNEI. The junction had 8 bases not matched to a gene; V was cut back by 3 bases and J by 2 bases. CDR3 loop: CASSDQKAGGPYEQYF. The CDR3 coding sequence is TGTGCCAGCAGTGATCAGAAAGCGGGGGGTCCCTACGAGCAGTACTTC.

The rearrangement links TRBV5-6 to TRBJ1-2, with 10 bases matching TRBD1. The CDR3 has 14 amino acids. CDR1 is SGHDT, CDR2 YYEEEE, per germline. V lost 1 base, J lost 7 bases, and 4 bases stayed unmatched. CDR3 sequence: CASSLYDRGLGYTF. DNA of the CDR3: TGTGCCAGCAGCTTGTATGACAGGGGGCTTGGCTACACCTTC.

This sequence joins TRBV11-2 and TRBJ2-2; TRBD2 aligns across 15 bases. V dropped 6 bases and J dropped 6; count of bases not matched to a gene: 5. This CDR3 is 16 amino acids long. Germline-derived CDR1 and CDR2 are SGHAT and FQNNGV. CDR3 in amino acids: CASSRTSGGASGELFF. Written as DNA, the CDR3 is TGTGCCAGCAGTAGGACTAGCGGGGGGGCGTCCGGGGAGCTGTTTTTT.

The rearrangement links TRBV7-8 to TRBJ1-1, with a possible D match to TRBD1 (5 bases). The germline gives CDR1 SGHVS, CDR2 FQNEAQ. The CDR3 is made up of 17 amino acids. Trimming stripped 0 bases from V and 1 base from J, with 15 bases between. The CDR3 DNA reads as TGTGCCAGCAGCTTAGCCCCTTCAGGGTATCGGAACACTGAAGCTTTCTTT. It encodes CASSLAPSGYRNTEAFF.

The chain has TRBV5-8 and TRBJ2-1, with D possibly being TRBD2 (6 bases). The V end was cut by 4 bases, the J end by 16 bases, with 18 bases between. Germline V gene data show CDR1 as SGHTS and CDR2 as YDEGEE. This CDR3 comprises 12 residues. The CDR3 coding sequence is TGTGCCAGCAGCAGCTGGAGGGAGGAAGCCTTCTTC. This translates into CASSSWREEAFF.

The chain is built from TRBV7-9 and TRBJ1-2; 10 bases are shared with TRBD1. The V segment lost 4 bases and the J segment 4 bases; nucleotides outside the gene matches: 6. Germline V gene lookup returns CDR1 SEHNR and CDR2 FQNEAQ (reference sequence). The CDR3 sequence is 15 residues long. The CDR3 sequence is CASSSGRDRGYGYTF. CDR3 DNA sequence: TGTGCCAGCAGCTCAGGCAGGGACAGGGGCTATGGCTACACCTTC.

The V and J genes are TRBV6-5 and TRBJ1-1, with a weak D call TRBD1 (6 bases). CDR3 length: 15 residues. Trimming removed 2 bases from V and 6 bases from J, with 16 bases in between. Germline V lookup: CDR1 MNHEY, CDR2 SVGAGI. The CDR3 spells CASSYNRQVRPEAFF. CDR3 DNA: TGTGCCAGCAGTTACAACCGACAGGTGAGGCCTGAAGCTTTCTTT.

The chain carries TRBV6-5 and TRBJ2-1; D is perhaps TRBD1 (6 bases). The CDR3 contains 13 residues. Germline CDR1 MNHEY, CDR2 SVGAGI. V lost 6 bases, J lost 9 bases, and 15 bases lay in between. The CDR3 DNA follows: TGTGCCAGCAGGGGTACAGGGTGGAGTGAGCAGTTCTTC. Its translation: CASRGTGWSEQFF.

The genes are TRBV4-1 and TRBJ2-2, with unresolved D. V dropped 1 base and J dropped 5 bases, with 5 bases sitting between them. The CDR3 contains 13 residues. Germline assignment: CDR1 MGHRA and CDR2 YSYEKL. In DNA, the CDR3 is TGCGCCAGCAGCCAAGGTATAACCGGGGAGCTGTTTTTT. Its translation: CASSQGITGELFF.

This CDR3 reads CASSEQGAVYGYTF. Here the CDR3 DNA reads TGCGCCAGCAGCGAACAGGGGGCGGTCTATGGCTACACCTTC. V is TRBV5-1 and J is TRBJ1-2; 9 nucleotides align to TRBD1. The CDR3 spans 14 residues. CDR1 and CDR2 (germline): SGHRS, YFSETQ. V was pared by 4 bases and J by 4 bases, with 5 bases of the junction left unmatched.

V usage is TRBV3-1 (or the pseudogene TRBV3-2) and J usage is TRBJ2-5; 8 positions match TRBD2. V lost 2 bases and J lost 5; bases outside the gene matches: 7. The germline V gene has CDR1 LGHDT and CDR2 YNNKEL (reference sequence). This CDR3 is 15 amino acids long. The DNA of the CDR3 is TGTGCCAGCAGCCAAATCAGGACTAGCCATGAGACCCAGTACTTC. Translated: CASSQIRTSHETQYF.

V gene TRBV6-5 combines with J gene TRBJ1-6; 7 bases are shared with TRBD1. The V gene's germline CDR1 is MNHEY and CDR2 SVGAGI. CDR3 length: 15 residues. Germline trimming cut 0 bases from V and 6 bases from J; bases unmatched to any gene: 2. This chain's CDR3 is CASSYSWDSNSPLHF. As DNA, the CDR3 is TGTGCCAGCAGTTACTCGTGGGACAGTAATTCACCCCTCCACTTT.

This clone occurred a few times. The chain combines TRBV5-1 with TRBJ1-2; D gene unclear. This CDR3 spans 13 amino acids. The germline V gene encodes CDR1 SGHRS and CDR2 YFSETQ. The V and J ends lost 0 bases and 0 bases respectively, with 3 bases between them. Written as DNA, the CDR3 is TGCGCCAGCAGCTTGGCCGCTAACTATGGCTACACCTTC. Its translation is CASSLAANYGYTF.

The J gene is TRBJ2-7, the V gene TRBV5-1, with 10 bases identical to TRBD1. CDR1 is SGHRS and CDR2 is YFSETQ in the germline V gene. CDR3 size: 14 residues. V dropped 4 bases and J dropped 6; count of bases not matched to a gene: 7. The CDR3 here is CASSLRQGAPEQYF. The CDR3, as DNA: TGCGCCAGCAGCCTCAGACAGGGGGCTCCCGAGCAGTACTTC. Combining the CDR3 with reference TRBV5-1 and TRBJ2-7 gives the whole variable domain KAGVTQTPRYLIKTRGQQVTLSCSPISGHRSVSWYQQTPGQGLQFLFEYFSETQRNKGNFPGRFSGRQFSNSRSEMNVSTLELGDSALYLCASSLRQGAPEQYFGPGTRLTVT.

The chain couples TRBV6-5 to TRBJ1-5; 9 bases agree with TRBD1. CDR3 length equals 15 residues. Germline CDR1 is MNHEY and CDR2 is SVGAGI. Trimming removed 5 bases from V and 9 bases from J; junction bases left unmatched: 11. CDR3 amino acids: CASSRLSQGAGPQHF. The CDR3 DNA reads as TGTGCCAGCAGTCGTCTTTCACAGGGGGCGGGGCCCCAGCATTTT.

This clone was found a few times. The V call is TRBV19, the J call TRBJ1-5; 7 bases align to TRBD1. Unmatched junction bases numbered 7, after V lost 5 bases and J lost 6 bases. This CDR3 is 14 amino acids long. Germline V gene data show CDR1 as LNHDA and CDR2 as SQIVND (reference sequence). In DNA form, the CDR3 reads TGTGCCAGTAGTTCCACAGGGGTTGGTCAGCCCCAGCATTTT. Amino acid sequence: CASSSTGVGQPQHF.

The V and J genes are TRBV28 and TRBJ1-2; no firm D call. Germline CDR1 is MDHEN and CDR2 is SYDVKM. CDR3 length: 13 amino acids. Trimming took off 3 bases at V and 0 bases at J, with 5 bases between the two ends. The CDR3, as DNA: TGTGCCAGCAGTTTCCTTCCTAACTATGGCTACACCTTC. It encodes CASSFLPNYGYTF.

The J gene is TRBJ1-5, the V gene TRBV18; D is ambiguous. Trimming cost V 1 base and J 0 bases, with 13 bases left between them. This CDR3 is built from 17 residues. Germline V gene lookup returns CDR1 KGHSH and CDR2 LQKENI. The CDR3 DNA reads TGTGCCAGCTCACCACGAATGGGCGAGTATAGCAATCAGCCCCAGCATTTT. Translated, it gives CASSPRMGEYSNQPQHF.

V gene TRBV10-3 combines with J gene TRBJ1-5; D is possibly TRBD1 (6 bases). Trimming shortened V by 0 bases and J by 2 bases, and 11 bases separated the two germline ends. The CDR3 extends over 16 amino acids. The germline V gene encodes CDR1 ENHRY and CDR2 SYGVKD. CDR3 in DNA: TGTGCCATCAGTGAGTCTCAGGGGAGAGGCAATCAGCCCCAGCATTTT. Translated, it gives CAISESQGRGNQPQHF.

The genes are TRBV11-2 and TRBJ2-2; TRBD1 aligns across 9 bases. Germline assignment: CDR1 SGHAT and CDR2 FQNNGV. This CDR3 comprises 14 residues. Germline trimming cut 8 bases from V and 6 bases from J; bases unmatched to any gene: 7. The CDR3, as DNA: TGTGCCAGCCCCGGGACAGGGAGTGCCGGGGAGCTGTTTTTT. Amino acid sequence: CASPGTGSAGELFF.

V usage is TRBV10-3 and J usage is TRBJ2-3; 12 nucleotides align to TRBD2. Germline trimming cut 4 bases from V and 13 bases from J; bases unmatched to any gene: 6. This CDR3 spans 13 amino acids. Germline V gene sequence: CDR1 ENHRY, CDR2 SYGVKD. The CDR3 DNA is TGTGCCATCAGTGCTTCTAGCGGGGGGGATAAGTATTTT. Translated, it gives CAISASSGGDKYF.

The V call is TRBV11-1, the J call TRBJ2-1; TRBD1 matches 11 bases. The CDR3 loop spans 15 amino acids. CDR1 is SGHAT, CDR2 FQDESV, per germline (reference sequence). V lost 5 bases, J lost 8 bases, and 8 bases stayed unmatched. The CDR3 loop is CASSPRTGGRDEQFF. The CDR3 bases are TGTGCCAGCAGCCCGAGGACAGGGGGCAGGGATGAGCAGTTCTTC.